The rows below give T cell receptor beta chains drawn from one sample of a study of control samples from healthy donors and cancer patients. Assay: immunoSEQ multiplex PCR; the TCRdb copy retains only in-frame clones and omits some. Found here are under 150,000 clones, approximately 94% of them singletons; the top ten hold around 1.8%. The sample was PBMCs. The receptors originated from a man aged 50-59 years with head and neck cancer. Both conserved end residues are part of each CDR3. The size of a clone is reported for some rows only, either as once, few or many, or as a class for expanded clones.

>TRBJ2-7|TRBV12-3/TRBV12-4|.
CASSLMGIYEQYF
>TRBJ1-1|TRBV6-1|.
CASSETPSTGTGEAFF
>TRBJ1-6|TRBV9|.
CASSVGQADSPLHF
>TRBJ2-1|TRBV7-9|.
CASSLRTSSYNEQFF
>TRBJ2-2|TRBV5-1|.
CASSLAGGTGELFF
>TRBJ2-7|TRBV7-9|.
CASSSGTPHEQYF
>TRBJ1-3|TRBV5-1|once
CASSRDRSASGNTIYF
>TRBJ2-3|TRBV23-1|.
CASSQERGGSTDTQYF
>TRBJ1-4|TRBV7-2|once
CASSLGLLGAGNEKLFF
>TRBJ2-1|TRBV28|.
CASSGPGGEQFF
>TRBJ2-5|TRBV28|.
CASRTDRVNMETQYF
>TRBJ1-2|TRBV23-1|.
CASSQFDRWKRDMIYGYTF
>TRBJ1-2|TRBV4-1|once
CASSQEDIYGYTF
>TRBJ2-7|TRBV2|.
CASRTGGGYEQYF
>TRBJ2-3|TRBV4-3|.
CASSQFRGLAGGGTQYF
>TRBJ2-1|TRBV7-8|.
CASSWGTGSDEQFF
>TRBJ2-2|TRBV19|.
CASGDTGIIANTGELFF
>TRBJ2-5|TRBV5-1|.
CASSSTSGGVKETQYF
>TRBJ2-3|TRBV5-1|.
CASSQGSGDTTDTQYF
>TRBJ2-3|TRBV9|.
CASSPLGLFTDTQYF
>TRBJ2-7|TRBV7-2|.
CASSSLRGGDYEQYF
>TRBJ2-3|TRBV3-1/TRBV3-2|once
CASSQRGLAGADTQYF
>TRBJ1-6|TRBV11-2|.
CASSLDRQVYTSSYNSPLHF
>TRBJ2-3|TRBV6-2/TRBV6-3|.
CASSFAGIIVADTQYF
>TRBJ1-1|TRBV7-9|.
CASSFRTAIGTEAFF
>TRBJ1-2|TRBV7-2|.
CASSPGQYYGYTF